The table lists the clone carrying this TCR beta chain with a count of one. The antigen remains undetermined. The source of the sample is a study of T cell responses to AZD1222 COVID-19 vaccine. Study details: Some second doses came at about 4 weeks and others at about 12 weeks; these were pooled. Whole-study findings and limits: Most donors were white British, females outnumbered males, and clonal diversity was possibly underestimated. Spike-specific TCR breadth and depth both grew after two AZD1222 doses. Just a handful of people given AZD1222 tested seropositive at baseline.

Here immunoSEQ multiplex PCR was the method, and the copy in TCRdb shows in-frame clones only, minus some. The table includes about 120,000 clones, about 87% detected once. The CDR3 has 17 residues. Germline V gene sequence: CDR1 LNHDA, CDR2 SQIVND (reference sequence). Trimming cost V 4 bases and J 7 bases; bases outside gene matches: 14. This chain connects TRBV19 to TRBJ2-1, with TRBD2 identical over 9 bases. This clonotype was obtained from an adult in good health. The sequenced sample was peripheral blood, obtained on day 0 of AZD1222 vaccination. The CDR3 is CASSTLARRGGGNEQFF. CDR3 DNA: TGTGCCAGTAGTACCCTCGCTCGGCGGGGGGGCGGGAATGAGCAGTTCTTC.